Presented here are 8 T cell receptor beta chains from one specimen sequenced in a study of blood T cells in healthy people across ages. A second PCR, run for about 7 to 11 cycles, used a sample-barcoded 5' primer plus a J-beta primer mix. Using its own MiXCR run on the 5' RACE reads, TCRdb lists one record per CDR3 protein. The table has approximately 1,000,000 distinct CDR3 sequences, roughly two fifths seen once. Sequencing was carried out using blood. These TCRs come from a man aged 18-30 years in good health.

This clonotype was observed a handful of times. V and J are TRBV7-9 and TRBJ2-7, with a weak D call TRBD1 (5 bases). The CDR3 spans 12 residues. The germline V and J ends were trimmed by 1 base and 6 bases, with 7 bases remaining between them. Germline CDR1 and CDR2: SEHNR and FQNEAQ (reference sequence). CDR3 in amino acids: CASSLEGIEQYF. DNA of the CDR3: TGTGCCAGCAGCTTAGAGGGGATCGAGCAGTACTTC.

The chain uses TRBV3-1 and TRBJ2-7; D gene ambiguous. The CDR3 sequence is 13 residues long. V gave up 3 bases and J gave up 1 base, with 7 bases separating them. Germline assignment: CDR1 LGHDT and CDR2 YNNKEL (reference sequence). DNA for the CDR3: TGTGCCAGCAGCCAGGGTGCGTCCTACGAGCAGTACTTC. Amino acids: CASSQGASYEQYF.

This sequence joins TRBV18 and TRBJ2-3; D may be TRBD2 (5 bases). This CDR3 has 17 residues. CDR1 and CDR2 from the germline V gene are KGHSH and LQKENI. The germline V and J ends were trimmed by 6 bases and 4 bases, with 23 bases remaining between them. CDR3 residues: CASSGGLRGVWADTQYF. The CDR3 nucleotides read TGTGCCAGCTCCGGAGGCTTACGGGGAGTTTGGGCAGATACGCAGTATTTT.

The chain has TRBV4-3 and TRBJ2-7, with D hard to call. The CDR3 loop spans 17 amino acids. CDR1 is LGHNA and CDR2 is YSLEER in the germline V gene. Trimming left V 1 base short and J 2 bases short, with 18 bases between. CDR3 loop: CASSQVLDKVVAYEQYF. CDR3 nucleotides: TGCGCCAGCAGCCAAGTCCTCGACAAGGTAGTCGCCTACGAGCAGTACTTC.

CDR3 bases: TGTGCCACCAGTGATCCCTTGGGGAATGAGCAGTTCTTC. This translates into CATSDPLGNEQFF. The chain joins TRBV24-1 to TRBJ2-1; unclear D gene. Per the germline V gene, CDR1 is KGHDR and CDR2 is SFDVKD. This CDR3 contains 13 residues. The germline V and J ends were trimmed by 3 bases and 7 bases, with 9 bases remaining between them.

This clonotype has just a few counts. The J gene is TRBJ2-1, the V gene TRBV7-2; D may correspond to TRBD1 or TRBD2 (6 bases each). CDR1 is SGHTA and CDR2 is FQGNSA in the germline V gene. The length of the CDR3 is 16 residues. The V and J ends lost 11 bases and 4 bases respectively, with 24 bases between them. The CDR3 DNA sequence: TGTGCCGAAGGGGGTTACCCGGGGGCTAATTACAATGAGCAGTTCTTC. Its translation: CAEGGYPGANYNEQFF.

This clonotype was counted a few times. The chain employs TRBV4-1 and TRBJ1-1, with D unresolved. Germline CDR1 MGHRA, CDR2 YSYEKL. The CDR3 is made up of 14 amino acids. V dropped 0 bases and J dropped 5 bases, with 10 bases sitting between them. The CDR3 here is CASSQDHLRTEAFF. The CDR3 nucleotides read TGCGCCAGCAGCCAAGATCACCTTCGGACTGAAGCTTTCTTT.

For the CDR3, the DNA is TGTGCCATCAGGGCCGGGACGACTTTGGGCACTGAAGCTTTCTTT. Translated, it gives CAIRAGTTLGTEAFF. The chain employs TRBV10-3 and TRBJ1-1, with D maybe TRBD1 (5 bases). V dropped 6 bases and J dropped 4 bases, with 18 bases sitting between them. Germline loops: CDR1 ENHRY, CDR2 SYGVKD. The CDR3 sequence is 15 residues long.